The rows below give T cell receptor beta chains drawn from one sample of a study of molecular identifiers for immune sequencing clone quantification. Using its own MiXCR run on the PCR reads, TCRdb lists one record per CDR3 protein. The table lists roughly 86,000 distinct CDR3 sequences, 15% to 20% of them singletons. The sequenced sample consisted of naive CD8+ T cells from blood, with Jurkat cell RNA spiked in. The receptors originated from a human donor in good health. Some libraries in this study had Jurkat cell RNA spiked in. CDR3s include the opening cysteine and the closing phenylalanine or tryptophan. A D gene is named only where the DNA matches it firmly. Expanded clones are given a class, and other clones once, few, many or no size at all.

TRBV6-2/TRBV6-3	many	NA	TRBJ2-5	CASSYEWAQETQYF	TGTGCCAGCAGTTACGAGTGGGCTCAAGAGACCCAGTACTTC
TRBV28	many	TRBD2	TRBJ2-5	CATQMLAEETQYF	TGTGCCACCCAGATGCTAGCGGAAGAGACCCAGTACTTC
TRBV6-5	many	NA	TRBJ1-1	CASRRTPGQQTEAFF	TGTGCCAGCAGAAGAACACCGGGACAACAAACTGAAGCTTTCTTT
TRBV4-1	many	TRBD2	TRBJ2-5	CASSQDSGGAETQYF	TGCGCCAGCAGCCAAGATAGCGGGGGAGCAGAGACCCAGTACTTC
TRBV5-1	NA	NA	TRBJ2-7	CASSTSSWSYEQYF	TGCGCCAGCAGCACTTCATCGTGGTCCTACGAGCAGTACTTC
TRBV7-8	NA	NA	TRBJ2-1	CASSLEWDYSYNEQFF	TGTGCCAGCAGCTTAGAGTGGGATTACTCCTACAATGAGCAGTTCTTC
TRBV28	many	NA	TRBJ2-7	CASSSPDSTYEQYF	TGTGCCAGCAGTTCGCCGGACAGTACCTACGAGCAGTACTTC
TRBV6-2/TRBV6-3	many	NA	TRBJ2-1	CASSPLLRGEQFF	TGTGCCAGCAGTCCGCTATTGAGGGGTGAGCAGTTCTTC
TRBV7-9	NA	NA	TRBJ2-3	CASSLWSPSTDTQCF	TGTGCCAGCAGCCTCTGGAGTCCTAGCACAGATACGCAGTGTTTT
TRBV12-3/TRBV12-4	many	TRBD1	TRBJ2-3	CASSRDRGSPEAQYF	TGTGCCAGCAGCCGGGACAGGGGGTCTCCTGAGGCACAGTATTTT
TRBV7-9	NA	NA	TRBJ2-1	CASSPHGGVEQFF	TGTGCCAGCAGCCCACACGGGGGCGTTGAGCAGTTCTTC
TRBV19	few	NA	TRBJ1-1	CASSIGYNTEAFF	TGTGCCAGTAGTATTGGGTATAACACTGAAGCTTTCTTT
TRBV27	many	NA	TRBJ1-5	CASSLLGGQPQHF	TGTGCCAGCAGTTTATTGGGAGGGCAGCCCCAGCATTTT
TRBV7-9	many	NA	TRBJ1-4	CASSLGTFQTNEKLFF	TGTGCCAGCAGCTTAGGGACCTTCCAGACTAATGAAAAACTGTTTTTT
TRBV4-1	NA	NA	TRBJ2-1	CASSHLQDNEQFF	TGCGCCAGCAGCCATTTACAGGACAATGAGCAGTTCTTC
TRBV27	many	NA	TRBJ1-1	CASSSLTGLNTEAFF	TGTGCCAGCAGTTCCTTGACAGGCCTGAACACTGAAGCTTTCTTT
TRBV5-6	NA	NA	TRBJ1-3	CASSLRMGREARF	TGTGCCAGCAGCTTGAGGATGGGGAGGGAAGCACGCTTT
TRBV19	many	NA	TRBJ2-1	CASSAGHNLWSF	TGTGCCAGTAGTGCCGGACATAACCTCTGGTCCTTC
TRBV20-1	many	NA	TRBJ1-1	CSARLGGSTEAFF	TGCAGTGCTAGATTGGGCGGGAGTACTGAAGCTTTCTTT
TRBV15	many	NA	TRBJ1-2	CATSRDISNRSYGYTF	TGTGCCACCAGCAGAGATATAAGCAACAGATCCTATGGCTACACCTTC